Given below is one T cell receptor beta chain in context. Its antigen target is currently unknown. No base qualities exist here, and no much larger clone lies one base off it. The sample originates from a study of OX40 agonist ivuxolimab in advanced cancers. With regard to the full study: Ivuxolimab was a fully human IgG2 agonistic monoclonal antibody targeting the costimulatory receptor OX40 (CD134). Intravenous ivuxolimab was administered to patients every 2 weeks at six dose levels: 0.01, 0.1, 0.3, 1.5, 3 and 10 mg/kg. Of the 50 or so patients in dose escalation, about 20 had hepatocellular carcinoma, some 15 had melanoma, 9 had renal cell carcinoma and 9 had head and neck cancer. In the dose-escalation cohort, roughly 82% of patients were male, and the mean age was roughly 60 years with a range of about 20 to 79. Prior anti-PD-1, anti-PD-L1 or anti-CTLA-4 therapy was permitted, and checkpoint inhibitors had been received by 40% to 50% of dose-escalation patients. Three dose-escalation patients achieved partial responses, one with hepatocellular carcinoma and two with cutaneous melanoma. Peripheral TCRbeta sequencing aimed to test whether ivuxolimab altered TCR sequence diversity and caused clonal T-cell expansion. The paper covers the monotherapy dose-escalation part of the phase I ivuxolimab trial, which included N of about 50 patients. Results the study describes overall, beyond this receptor: Low levels of normalized T-cell clonal expansion were also seen in some nonresponding patients. At doses of 0.1 to 3.0 mg/kg, clonal expansion of both CD4+ and CD8+ blood T cells was observed from baseline to week 6. In the 0.1-3.0 mg/kg groups, partial responders had among the lowest normalized peripheral clonal expansion, particularly in CD8+ T cells. The antigen specificity of the peripheral T cells that underwent clonal expansion was not determined. After ivuxolimab, expanded clones were on average more numerous among CD8+ T cells than among CD4+ T cells.

For sequencing of the TCRbeta CDR3 region, genomic DNA was extracted from the sorted cells. The immunoSEQ Assay was used for sequencing of TCRbeta CDR3 regions. TCRdb obtained this table from immuneACCESS and retained in-frame rearrangements with V and J assigned. These tables miss some clones; where compared with another copy, unresolved V genes account for less than half of the shortfall, and the remainder is unexplained. The sample data list tens of thousands of clones, and about 78% of these were observed just once. Approximately 5.3% of the sample belongs to the ten largest clones. Patients with a history of autoimmune disease or receiving systemic immunosuppression were excluded from the trial. In every dose cohort, peripheral blood was drawn for TCR sequencing at baseline, cycle 4 day 1, and cycle 7 day 1. The samples were taken from a phase I, first-in-human, multicenter, open-label dose-escalation trial of ivuxolimab. Adults with locally advanced or metastatic melanoma, renal cell, hepatocellular, or head and neck squamous cell carcinoma were enrolled in the trial. CD4+ and CD8+ T cells were sorted separately from peripheral blood before TCR sequencing.

This material consisted of CD4+ or CD8+ T cells sorted from blood, taken in a trial of the OX40 agonist ivuxolimab. This clonotype was sampled from an adult with an advanced solid tumor such as melanoma, head and neck, liver or kidney cancer.

CDR3 sequence: CASSLTDPRSGNTIYF. The nucleotides read TGTGCCAGCAGCTTAACTGACCCTCGCTCTGGAAACACCATATATTTT. The chain is assembled from TRBV7-8 and TRBJ1-3; the D gene cannot be named for sure. From its cysteine to its phenylalanine, the CDR3 spans 16 amino acids. Only the CDR3 DNA stays, 48 bases, in frame from base 1. The germline V gene specifies SGHVS as CDR1 and FQNEAQ as CDR2. V and J lose 2 bases and 0 bases, and a span of 11 bases separates them.